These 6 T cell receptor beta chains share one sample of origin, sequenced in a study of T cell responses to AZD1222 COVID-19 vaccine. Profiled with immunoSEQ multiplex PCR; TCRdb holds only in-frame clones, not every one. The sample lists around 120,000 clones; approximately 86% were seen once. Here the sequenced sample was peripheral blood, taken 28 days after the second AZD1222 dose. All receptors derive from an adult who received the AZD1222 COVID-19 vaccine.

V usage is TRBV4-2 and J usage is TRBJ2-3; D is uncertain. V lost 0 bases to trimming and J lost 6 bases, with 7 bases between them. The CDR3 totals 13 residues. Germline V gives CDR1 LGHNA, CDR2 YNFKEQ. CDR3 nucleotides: TGTGCCAGCAGCCAAGATCGTGGGGATACGCAGTATTTT. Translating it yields CASSQDRGDTQYF.

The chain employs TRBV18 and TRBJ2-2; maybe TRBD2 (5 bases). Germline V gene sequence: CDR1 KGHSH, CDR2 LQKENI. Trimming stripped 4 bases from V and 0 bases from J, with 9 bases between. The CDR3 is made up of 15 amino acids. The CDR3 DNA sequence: TGTGCCAGCTCACGGGAGAATGCGAACACCGGGGAGCTGTTTTTT. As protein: CASSRENANTGELFF.

CDR3 in DNA: TGTGCCAGCAGCAACCGAGACAGGGTTGATGGCTACACCTTC. It encodes CASSNRDRVDGYTF. The chain couples TRBV6-6 to TRBJ1-2; 7 bases map to TRBD1. CDR3 length: 14 amino acids. The V segment lost 6 bases and the J segment 6 bases; nucleotides outside the gene matches: 10. Germline V gene lookup returns CDR1 MNHNY and CDR2 SVGAGI (reference sequence).

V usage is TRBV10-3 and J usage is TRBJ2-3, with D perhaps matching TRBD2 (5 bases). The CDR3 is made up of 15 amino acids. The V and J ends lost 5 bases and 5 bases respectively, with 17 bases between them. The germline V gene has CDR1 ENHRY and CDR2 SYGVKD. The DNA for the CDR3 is TGTGCCATCAGTCGCCGGAGCCGCGAGGGAGATACGCAGTATTTT. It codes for CAISRRSREGDTQYF.

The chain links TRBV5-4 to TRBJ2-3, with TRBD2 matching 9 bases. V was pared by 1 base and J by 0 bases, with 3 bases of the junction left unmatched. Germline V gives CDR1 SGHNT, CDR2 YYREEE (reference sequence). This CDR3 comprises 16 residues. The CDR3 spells CASSLKTSGSTDTQYF. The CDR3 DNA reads TGTGCCAGCAGCTTGAAGACTAGCGGAAGCACAGATACGCAGTATTTT.

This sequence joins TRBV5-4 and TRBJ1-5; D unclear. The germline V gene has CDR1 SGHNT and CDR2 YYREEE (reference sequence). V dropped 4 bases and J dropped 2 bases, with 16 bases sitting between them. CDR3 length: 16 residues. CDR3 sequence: CASSLERRVGNQPQHF. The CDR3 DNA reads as TGTGCCAGCAGCCTCGAGAGACGGGTGGGCAATCAGCCCCAGCATTTT.